The rows below give T cell receptor beta chains drawn from one sample of a study of technical replicates of blood from several donors. Libraries were prepared by immunoSEQ multiplex PCR; TCRdb keeps only in-frame clonotypes and omits some of them. The repertoire has tens of thousands of clones, around 94% of them found once; the top ten carry around 0.41%. Sequencing was done on a sample of T cells isolated from PBMCs. These receptors came from a human donor in good health. CDR3s include the opening cysteine and the closing phenylalanine or tryptophan. A D gene is named only where the DNA matches it firmly. Clone size, where shown, is once, few, many, or a class for clones that have expanded.

cdr3_aa cdr3_nt clone_size j_call v_call d_call
CASSLGLAAYEQYF TGTGCCAGCAGTTTAGGACTAGCCGCTTACGAGCAGTACTTC - TRBJ2-7 TRBV27 TRBD2
CASSFSAGTGLRNEQFF TGTGCCAGCAGTTTCTCAGCCGGGACAGGGCTTAGGAATGAGCAGTTCTTC - TRBJ2-1 TRBV27 TRBD1
CASSRQENTEAFF TGCGCCAGCAGCCGACAGGAGAACACTGAAGCTTTCTTT - TRBJ1-1 TRBV4-1 -
CASLGLAGGGYYEQYF TGTGCCAGCTTAGGACTAGCGGGAGGAGGGTACTACGAGCAGTACTTC - TRBJ2-7 TRBV28 TRBD2
CASSAREIENTEAFF TGTGCCAGCAGTGCACGGGAGATAGAGAACACTGAAGCTTTCTTT - TRBJ1-1 TRBV2 -
CASSSGGAEQFF TGTGCCAGCAGCTCTGGGGGGGCTGAGCAGTTCTTC - TRBJ2-1 TRBV7-2 -
CASSSSRQGVNEQYF TGTGCCAGCAGCAGCAGCCGACAAGGGGTTAACGAGCAGTACTTC - TRBJ2-7 TRBV7-9 -
CASSGGTEAFF TGTGCCAGCAGTGGAGGAACTGAAGCTTTCTTT - TRBJ1-1 TRBV2 -
CASSVGGQAFSGNTIYF TGTGCCAGCAGCGTAGGGGGACAGGCCTTCTCTGGAAACACCATATATTTT - TRBJ1-3 TRBV9 TRBD1
CASSLEARETQYF TGTGCCAGCAGCTTAGAAGCGCGCGAGACCCAGTACTTC - TRBJ2-5 TRBV11-3 -
CASSLEPGKYGYTF TGCGCCAGCAGCTTGGAACCAGGGAAATATGGCTACACCTTC once TRBJ1-2 TRBV5-1 -
CASSVGQGNTEAFF TGTGCCAGCAGCGTAGGACAGGGAAACACTGAAGCTTTCTTT - TRBJ1-1 TRBV9 TRBD1
CASSRGFGPIETQYF TGCGCCAGCAGCCGGGGCTTTGGGCCCATCGAGACCCAGTACTTC - TRBJ2-5 TRBV4-1 -
CASSLSGIGIGGEQYF TGTGCCAGCAGTTTATCGGGGATTGGGATCGGGGGAGAGCAGTACTTC - TRBJ2-7 TRBV28 -
CASSYSRRGQGEQFF TGTGCCAGCAGTTACTCGAGGCGGGGACAGGGTGAGCAGTTCTTC - TRBJ2-1 TRBV6-5 TRBD1
CASSWTVLLYNEQFF TGTGCCAGCAGTTGGACAGTATTACTTTACAATGAGCAGTTCTTC - TRBJ2-1 TRBV6-1 -
CASSDGQNTGELFF TGTGCCAGCAGTGACGGACAGAACACCGGGGAGCTGTTTTTT - TRBJ2-2 TRBV6-4 -
CASSFTGSYEQYF TGTGCCAGCAGCTTCACAGGGTCCTACGAGCAGTACTTC - TRBJ2-7 TRBV2 -
CASSPGQVYSYEQYF TGTGCCAGCAGTCCGGGACAGGTATACTCATACGAGCAGTACTTC - TRBJ2-7 TRBV2 TRBD1
CASSPTDYGYTF TGTGCCAGCAGCCCGACAGACTATGGCTACACCTTC - TRBJ1-2 TRBV6-5 -
CASSRNYGYTF TGTGCCAGTAGTCGGAACTATGGCTACACCTTC - TRBJ1-2 TRBV19 -
CASSTDINTEAFF TGTGCCAGCTCAACAGACATAAACACTGAAGCTTTCTTT - TRBJ1-1 TRBV18 -
CASSQDLTVSNQPQHF TGCGCCAGCAGCCAAGACTTGACAGTTAGCAATCAGCCCCAGCATTTT - TRBJ1-5 TRBV4-1 -
CASSDRDTGELFF TGTGCCAGCAGTGACCGGGACACCGGGGAGCTGTTTTTT - TRBJ2-2 TRBV6-4 -
CASRGLAGVDDTQYF TGTGCCAGTCGAGGACTAGCGGGAGTGGATGATACGCAGTATTTT - TRBJ2-3 TRBV2 TRBD2
CASSVVVSMNTEAFF TGTGCCAGCAGCGTCGTAGTATCCATGAACACTGAAGCTTTCTTT - TRBJ1-1 TRBV9 -
CASSTSSGSVAKNIQYF TGTGCCAGCAGTACCTCTAGCGGGAGTGTAGCCAAAAACATTCAGTACTTC - TRBJ2-4 TRBV27 TRBD2
CASHGLARDEQYF TGTGCCAGCCACGGACTAGCTAGGGACGAGCAGTACTTC - TRBJ2-7 TRBV2 TRBD2